A single sample is the source of the 4 T cell receptor beta chains below, sequenced in a study of blood T cells in healthy people across ages. A sample-barcoded 5' primer and a J-beta primer mix were used in a second PCR of roughly 6 to 11 cycles. TCRdb processed the 5' RACE reads anew with MiXCR; each CDR3 protein has one entry. The table lists about 1.6 million distinct CDR3 sequences, 34% of them singletons, with around 11% in the top ten. The specimen sequenced was blood. All receptors derive from a woman younger than 45 in good health.

This clonotype was observed a few times. This rearrangement joins TRBV28 to TRBJ2-7; possible D gene TRBD1, 6 bases. CDR3 length: 15 amino acids. Germline values: CDR1 MDHEN, CDR2 SYDVKM. V gave up 9 bases and J gave up 1 base, with 19 bases separating them. The CDR3 loop reads CASRSPGDLSYEQYF. CDR3 sequence (DNA): TGTGCCAGTAGAAGCCCAGGGGACCTTTCCTACGAGCAGTACTTC.

This clonotype was counted a few times. The chain joins TRBV5-1 to TRBJ2-1; D remains unclear. In germline, CDR1 is SGHRS, CDR2 YFSETQ. The CDR3 extends over 14 amino acids. Trimming pared 0 bases from V and 7 bases from J, leaving 11 bases between. CDR3 sequence reads: CASSLAADRNEQFF. CDR3 coding DNA: TGCGCCAGCAGCTTGGCTGCGGATAGGAATGAGCAGTTCTTC.

This clonotype was recorded at least ten times. The chain has TRBV20-1 and TRBJ2-7; possibly TRBD2 for D (6 bases). V was shortened by 3 bases and J by 0 bases, with 9 bases between the two germline ends. Germline assignment: CDR1 DFQATT and CDR2 SNEGSKA (reference sequence). CDR3 length: 13 residues. CDR3 DNA: TGCAGTGCTAGGGCTAGCGCCTCCTACGAGCAGTACTTC. Translation gives CSARASASYEQYF.

This clonotype was detected a few times. The rearrangement joins TRBV7-9 to TRBJ2-3, with TRBD1 as a possible D gene (5 bases). CDR1 and CDR2 (germline): SEHNR, FQNEAQ (reference sequence). Trimming left V 6 bases short and J 0 bases short, with 19 bases between. This CDR3 has 17 residues. The CDR3 here is CASRPGWRSLSTDTQYF. The CDR3, as DNA: TGTGCCAGCAGACCAGGGTGGCGTTCCCTAAGCACAGATACGCAGTATTTT.